What follows are 30 T cell receptor beta chains derived from one specimen sequenced in a study of T cells after somatic rescue of genetic block (dated by TCRdb to the early 2020s). Library method: the immunoSEQ multiplex PCR assay. The immuneACCESS repertoire file appears here via TCRdb, limited to in-frame rearrangements. These files lack a portion of the clones; in checked studies, under half of the deficit traces to unresolved V genes, and the cause of the others is not known. The sample table shows just over 14,000 clones, and about 70% are seen once. The leading ten clones occupy approximately 15% of the sample. Sequencing was done on a sample of peripheral blood mononuclear cells (PBMCs). Receptors originate from a boy aged 5-17 years.

V usage is TRBV19 and J usage is TRBJ2-6; no clear D. This CDR3 is built from 15 residues. Between the trimmed V and J ends, which lost 1 base and 0 bases, there was a span of 4 bases. The germline V gene has CDR1 LNHDA and CDR2 SQIVND (reference sequence). The CDR3 region has the DNA TGTGCCAGTAGTATAGGTCTCTCTGGGGCCAACGTCCTGACTTTC. It encodes CASSIGLSGANVLTF.

The chain joins TRBV6-6 to TRBJ1-2, with D uncertain. V was pared by 4 bases and J by 4 bases, with 10 bases between. Germline loops: CDR1 MNHNY, CDR2 SVGAGI (reference sequence). This CDR3 spans 13 amino acids. The CDR3 DNA reads TGTGCCAGCAGTTCATCAGTTTTCTATGGCTACACCTTC. It encodes CASSSSVFYGYTF.

This clone was picked up a small number of times. The V gene is TRBV10-3, the J gene TRBJ2-2, with D possibly being TRBD1 or TRBD2 (5 bases each). Germline values: CDR1 ENHRY, CDR2 SYGVKD. The CDR3 is made up of 14 amino acids. The V end was cut by 6 bases, the J end by 2 bases, with 10 bases between. CDR3 region: CAISGTDNTGELFF. DNA of the CDR3: TGTGCCATCAGCGGGACGGATAACACCGGGGAGCTGTTTTTT.

As concerns this clone: The junction does not match germline at one end; this may be a read error. In nucleotides, the CDR3 is TGTGCCAGCAGCTTGATCTTCGGACTAGCGGACAAGAGCTCCTACGGGCAGTACTTC. Its protein product is CASSLIFGLADKSSYGQYF. The chain employs TRBV7-9 and TRBJ2-7; 10 bases are shared with TRBD2. This CDR3 is 19 amino acids long. CDR1 is SEHNR, CDR2 FQNEAQ, per germline (reference sequence).

The gene calls are TRBV18 and TRBJ1-1, with TRBD1 matching 9 bases. In germline, CDR1 is KGHSH, CDR2 LQKENI. The junction had 7 bases not matched to a gene; V was cut back by 2 bases and J by 3 bases. The length of the CDR3 is 16 residues. The CDR3 nucleotides are TGTGCCAGCTCACCATGGGGCGGACAGGGGTACACTGAAGCTTTCTTT. Its translation: CASSPWGGQGYTEAFF.

The chain recombines TRBV5-8 with TRBJ2-4, with D uncertain. V gave up 2 bases and J gave up 0 bases, with 6 bases separating them. This CDR3 has 14 residues. CDR1 is SGHTS and CDR2 is YDEGEE in the germline V gene. This chain's CDR3 is CASSFYRAKNIQYF. The CDR3 bases are TGTGCCAGCAGCTTTTACCGAGCCAAAAACATTCAGTACTTC.

The chain carries TRBV20-1 and TRBJ1-2; no firm D call. This CDR3 contains 10 residues. V lost 3 bases and J 8 bases, leaving 7 bases between the germline ends. Germline CDR1 reads DFQATT; CDR2 reads SNEGSKA (reference sequence). CDR3 in DNA: TGCAGTGCTAGTTTCCCCGGCTACACCTTC. It is translated as CSASFPGYTF.

This clone appeared a few times. V is TRBV19 and J is TRBJ2-1, with 7 bases that match TRBD1. This CDR3 spans 16 amino acids. From germline, CDR1 is LNHDA and CDR2 SQIVND (reference sequence). After removal of 0 bases from V and 4 bases from J, the junction contained 6 bases not matched to a gene. The CDR3 sequence: CASSIEGQPDYNEQFF. CDR3 bases: TGTGCCAGTAGTATAGAGGGACAGCCAGATTACAATGAGCAGTTCTTC.

This clone was observed at least ten times. This sequence joins TRBV30 and TRBJ1-1; D is undetermined. Germline V lookup: CDR1 GTSNPN, CDR2 SVGIG (reference sequence). The CDR3 has 11 amino acids. V lost 2 bases and J 3 bases, leaving 4 bases between the germline ends. The CDR3 sequence is CAWSLHTEAFF. Written as DNA, the CDR3 is TGTGCCTGGAGTCTCCACACTGAAGCTTTCTTT.

The chain is built from TRBV7-9 and TRBJ2-1; D is unresolved. The V gene's germline CDR1 is SEHNR and CDR2 FQNEAQ (reference sequence). The length of the CDR3 is 13 residues. V lost 10 bases and J lost 0, with 10 bases in between. The CDR3 DNA sequence: TGTGCCACCAGATATAGCTCCTACAATGAGCAGTTCTTC. It yields the protein CATRYSSYNEQFF.

The chain carries TRBV5-1 and TRBJ2-5; D gene unclear. The V end lost 2 bases, the J end lost 2 bases, and 7 bases lay between the germline ends. Germline CDR1 and CDR2: SGHRS and YFSETQ. The CDR3 runs to 13 residues. The CDR3 DNA reads TGCGCCAGCAGCTTTGACCTGCAAGAGACCCAGTACTTC. Protein: CASSFDLQETQYF.

The chain employs TRBV6-1 and TRBJ1-5, with 9 bases that match TRBD1. The CDR3 length is 16 residues. Germline V CDR1 and CDR2: MNHNS, SASEGT. V shed 3 bases, J shed 6 bases, and the junction held 9 bases outside the gene matches. CDR3 bases: TGTGCCAGCAGTGACCCACAGGGGGCGATGTTTCAGCCCCAGCATTTT. This gives the protein CASSDPQGAMFQPQHF.

By share of the sample, this clone is medium-sized. The chain carries TRBV6-5 and TRBJ2-7; D not resolved. CDR1 MNHEY and CDR2 SVGAGI come from the germline V gene. The CDR3 sequence is 13 residues long. V gave up 2 bases and J gave up 0 bases, with 5 bases separating them. The CDR3 DNA reads as TGTGCCAGCAGTTACGGTACCTCCTACGAGCAGTACTTC. Its translation is CASSYGTSYEQYF.

The chain joins TRBV5-1 to TRBJ2-7; 9 nucleotides line up with TRBD2. Germline values: CDR1 SGHRS, CDR2 YFSETQ. The CDR3 loop spans 14 amino acids. Trimming removed 2 bases from V and 5 bases from J; junction bases left unmatched: 5. The CDR3 is CASSFIAGADEQYF. The CDR3 DNA follows: TGCGCCAGCAGCTTTATAGCGGGAGCAGACGAGCAGTACTTC.

This clone has only a few counts. The genes are TRBV7-8 and TRBJ1-4; D perhaps matches TRBD1 (6 bases). The CDR3 runs 16 residues. V was cut by 6 bases and J by 10 bases, with 24 bases left in between. The germline CDR1 and CDR2 sequences are SGHVS and FQNEAQ. The CDR3 region has the DNA TGTGCCAGCAGTCCGCAGGACAGACCGAAGACGGTAAAACTGTTTTTT. It specifies CASSPQDRPKTVKLFF.

This clone was picked up a small number of times. The V call is TRBV7-8, the J call TRBJ1-2, with a possible D match to TRBD1 (5 bases). The CDR3 consists of 13 residues. From germline, CDR1 is SGHVS and CDR2 FQNEAQ. Trimming removed 5 bases at V and 8 bases at J, with 15 bases between. For the CDR3, the DNA is TGTGCCAGCAGCCTAAAACGACAGACGGGCTACACCTTC. Translating it yields CASSLKRQTGYTF. Based on the CDR3 plus reference TRBV7-8 and TRBJ1-2, the full variable domain is GAGVSQSPRYKVAKRGQDVALRCDPISGHVSLFWYQQALGQGPEFLTYFQNEAQLDKSGLPSDRFFAERPEGSVSTLKIQRTQQEDSAVYLCASSLKRQTGYTFGSGTRLTVV.

The rearrangement links TRBV5-5 to TRBJ1-4, with D possibly TRBD1 on 5 matching bases. The CDR3 consists of 16 residues. The V and J ends lost 0 bases and 3 bases respectively, with 12 bases between them. CDR1 and CDR2 (germline): SGHKS, YYEKEE (reference sequence). CDR3 DNA: TGTGCCAGCAGCTTGGGGCCGCAGGGATCTAATGAAAAACTGTTTTTT. Translated: CASSLGPQGSNEKLFF.

The V gene is TRBV5-4, the J gene TRBJ1-1, with 9 bases aligning to TRBD1. Germline loops: CDR1 SGHNT, CDR2 YYREEE (reference sequence). V shed 2 bases and J 2 bases; nucleotides not matched to a gene: 4. The CDR3 length is 15 residues. CDR3 bases: TGTGCCAGCAGCTTCGGGACAGGGCTCAACACTGAAGCTTTCTTT. The encoded protein is CASSFGTGLNTEAFF.

In DNA, the CDR3 is TGTGCCAGCAACCCTGGGACTAGCGGGGCCGATACGCAGTATTTT. This sequence encodes CASNPGTSGADTQYF. V usage is TRBV5-4 and J usage is TRBJ2-3, with 13 bases lining up with TRBD2. This CDR3 spans 15 amino acids. Germline CDR1 SGHNT, CDR2 YYREEE (reference sequence). With 6 bases clipped from V and 6 bases from J, the junction kept 7 bases outside the gene matches. Full variable domain (missing parts from reference TRBV5-4 and TRBJ2-3): ETGVTQSPTHLIKTRGQQVTLRCSSQSGHNTVSWYQQALGQGPQFIFQYYREEENGRGNFPPRFSGLQFPNYSSELNVNALELDDSALYLCASNPGTSGADTQYFGPGTRLTVL.

The gene calls are TRBV6-1 and TRBJ2-5, with TRBD2 as a possible D gene (5 bases). CDR1 and CDR2 from the germline V gene are MNHNS and SASEGT. This CDR3 spans 13 amino acids. Deletions cut 1 base from V and 2 bases from J, with 5 bases between. CDR3 coding DNA: TGTGCCAGCAGTGAAGGGAGGCAAGAGACCCAGTACTTC. The encoded protein is CASSEGRQETQYF.

CDR3 nucleotide sequence: TGTGCCAGCATCCCTTATGGGGGGCTGGTGTCCCAAGAGACCCAGTACTTC. Translation gives CASIPYGGLVSQETQYF. This sequence joins TRBV5-6 and TRBJ2-5; D possibly matches TRBD1 or TRBD2 (6 bases each). Between the trimmed V and J ends, which lost 6 bases and 1 base, there was a span of 22 bases. The CDR3 length is 17 residues. The V gene's germline CDR1 is SGHDT and CDR2 YYEEEE.

The rearrangement uses TRBV6-6 and TRBJ2-6; D is unclear. The CDR3 sequence is 15 residues long. The V and J ends lost 1 base and 4 bases respectively, with 8 bases between them. Germline loops: CDR1 MNHNY, CDR2 SVGAGI (reference sequence). CDR3 sequence (DNA): TGTGCCAGCAGTTACTGGGGAACCGGGGCCAACGTCCTGACTTTC. It codes for CASSYWGTGANVLTF.

The rearrangement links TRBV2 to TRBJ2-7; 14 positions agree with TRBD2. V shed 4 bases, J shed 2 bases, and the junction held 1 base outside the gene matches. The CDR3 is 15 amino acids. Germline CDR1 SNHLY, CDR2 FYNNEI. CDR3 region: CASSGGLAGAYEQYF. The DNA of the CDR3 is TGTGCCAGCAGTGGGGGACTAGCGGGGGCCTACGAGCAGTACTTC.

V gene TRBV6-6 combines with J gene TRBJ2-3; D uncertain. Germline assignment: CDR1 MNHNY and CDR2 SVGAGI (reference sequence). V lost 6 bases to trimming and J lost 2 bases, with 6 bases between them. CDR3 size: 12 residues. CDR3 sequence: CASSRITDTQYF. The CDR3 DNA reads TGTGCCAGCAGCCGCATCACAGATACGCAGTATTTT.

The chain combines TRBV9 with TRBJ2-2; 12 bases line up with TRBD2. Looked up from germline, CDR1 is SGDLS and CDR2 is YYNGEE. The junction had 7 bases not matched to a gene; V was cut back by 3 bases and J by 4 bases. The CDR3 covers 17 residues. The CDR3 bases are TGTGCCAGCAGCGCTTCTCTAGCGGGGGGGCGCACCGGGGAGCTGTTTTTT. This encodes CASSASLAGGRTGELFF.

The chain employs TRBV5-1 and TRBJ1-1, with 9 nucleotides matching TRBD1. Per the germline V gene, CDR1 is SGHRS and CDR2 is YFSETQ. This CDR3 spans 17 amino acids. V dropped 1 base and J dropped 0; count of bases not matched to a gene: 7. CDR3 sequence: CASSLIGTGFLNTEAFF. The CDR3 nucleotides read TGCGCCAGCAGCTTGATTGGGACAGGGTTTTTGAACACTGAAGCTTTCTTT.

This clone was seen only once. The chain recombines TRBV12-2 with TRBJ2-2; the table gives TRBD1 as D, unverified against the DNA. TRBV12-2 is a recognized pseudogene. This CDR3 region has 16 residues. The CDR3 loop reads CASRFRDSGNTGELFF. The CDR3 DNA sequence: TGTGCAAGTCGCTTCCGGGACAGTGGGAACACCGGGGAGCTGTTTTTT.

The DNA for the CDR3 is TGTGCCAGCCTAAAGGGACTAGGACGGATCTCTGGGGCCAACGTCCTGACTTTC. Translation gives CASLKGLGRISGANVLTF. The V call is TRBV2, the J call TRBJ2-6, with TRBD2 matching 8 bases. The trim removed 8 bases at V and 0 bases at J, leaving 12 bases unmatched. Looked up from germline, CDR1 is SNHLY and CDR2 is FYNNEI. The CDR3 sequence is 18 residues long. Looking up the rest from reference TRBV2 and TRBJ2-6 gives the full variable domain: EPEVTQTPSHQVTQMGQEVILRCVPISNHLYFYWYRQILGQKVEFLVSFYNNEISEKSEIFDDQFSVERPDGSNFTLKIRSTKLEDSAMYFCASLKGLGRISGANVLTFGAGSRLTVL.

The chain recombines TRBV25-1 with TRBJ2-7, with 11 bases fitting TRBD2. There are 15 residues in the CDR3. V shed 1 base and J 6 bases; nucleotides not matched to a gene: 5. Per germline, CDR1 MGHDK and CDR2 SYGVNS. CDR3 bases: TGTGCCAGCAGTGAATTCGTCACTAGCGGGAGCGAGCAGTACTTC. Encoded protein: CASSEFVTSGSEQYF.

CDR3 nucleotides: TGTGCCAGTAGTATACAGGGTAGCGGGAGCCCCACAGAGACCCAGTACTTC. This gives the protein CASSIQGSGSPTETQYF. V gene TRBV19 combines with J gene TRBJ2-5; TRBD2 aligns across 9 bases. CDR1 and CDR2 (germline): LNHDA, SQIVND (reference sequence). The CDR3 is made up of 17 amino acids. V gave up 2 bases and J gave up 4 bases; unmatched junction bases: 11. Variable domain in full (rest from reference TRBV19 and TRBJ2-5): DGGITQSPKYLFRKEGQNVTLSCEQNLNHDAMYWYRQDPGQGLRLIYYSQIVNDFQKGDIAEGYSVSREKKESFPLTVTSAQKNPTAFYLCASSIQGSGSPTETQYFGPGTRLLVL.